This T cell receptor beta chain was captured by sequencing in a study of OX40 agonist ivuxolimab in advanced cancers. A word on this clone: Its target is unknown.

Study outcomes and limitations: It was not determined which antigens were specifically recognized by the peripheral T cells that had undergone clonal expansion. Clonal expansion from baseline to week 6 occurred in both CD4+ and CD8+ T cells. In CD8+ T cells, expanded clones were on average more numerous than in CD4+.

Patients with autoimmune history or systemic immunosuppression were excluded. V was pared by 2 bases and J by 6 bases, with 4 bases of the junction left unmatched. The CDR3 is 15 amino acids. Germline assignment: CDR1 SEHNR and CDR2 FQNEAQ (reference sequence). Assay used: immunoSEQ multiplex PCR; TCRdb lists only in-frame clones, some missing. Counted here are about 19,000 clones, roughly 91% occurring once; the ten biggest clones make up around 49%. The sample here was CD4+ or CD8+ T cells sorted from blood, taken in a trial of the OX40 agonist ivuxolimab. This chain joins TRBV7-9 and TRBJ2-1, with 10 bases fitting TRBD2. This receptor was taken from an adult with an advanced solid tumor such as melanoma, head and neck, liver or kidney cancer. The CDR3 sequence: CASSLSSGRLNEQFF. The CDR3 region has the DNA TGTGCCAGCAGCTTATCTAGCGGGAGACTCAATGAGCAGTTCTTC. The variable domain in full, with the rest retrieved from reference TRBV7-9 and TRBJ2-1, is DTGVSQNPRHKITKRGQNVTFRCDPISEHNRLYWYRQTLGQGPEFLTYFQNEAQLEKSRLLSDRFSAERPKGSFSTLEIQRTEQGDSAMYLCASSLSSGRLNEQFFGPGTRLTVL.